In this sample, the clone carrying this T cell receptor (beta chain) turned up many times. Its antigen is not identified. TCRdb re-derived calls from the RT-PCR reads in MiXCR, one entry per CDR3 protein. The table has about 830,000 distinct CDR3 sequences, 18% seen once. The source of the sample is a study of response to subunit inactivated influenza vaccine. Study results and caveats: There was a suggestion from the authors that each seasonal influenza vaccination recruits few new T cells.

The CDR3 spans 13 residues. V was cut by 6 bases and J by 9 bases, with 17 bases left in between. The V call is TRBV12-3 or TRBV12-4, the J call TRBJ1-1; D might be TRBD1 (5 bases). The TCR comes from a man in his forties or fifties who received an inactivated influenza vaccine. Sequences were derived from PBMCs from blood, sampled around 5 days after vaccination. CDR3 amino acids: CASRHSWGVKAFF. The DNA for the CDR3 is TGTGCCAGCAGGCATAGTTGGGGCGTGAAAGCTTTCTTT.